This is a list of T cell receptor beta chains from one sample in a study of PD-L1 blockade in urothelial cancer. The method was immunoSEQ multiplex PCR; TCRdb's version includes in-frame clones alone and lacks a portion of them. Found here are roughly 120,000 clones, around 88% of them singletons; the top ten hold more than 1.5%. The specimen comprised PBMCs, sampled around atezolizumab (anti-PD-L1) treatment. The receptors were gathered from a man aged 55-75 years with urothelial cancer. Each CDR3 is given with its conserved first and last residue. The D gene is left open where the match is weak. Size is stated for part of the rows, as once, few or many counts, or as a class when the clone is expanded.

cdr3_nt cdr3_aa v_call d_call clone_size j_call
TGTGCCAGCAGGCCCCCCCAGGGGCCGTACAATGAGCAGTTCTTC CASRPPQGPYNEQFF TRBV6-5 - - TRBJ2-1
TGTGCCATCAGAGGGGGGGCTGGAGATGAGCAGTTCTTC CAIRGGAGDEQFF TRBV10-3 - - TRBJ2-1
TGTGCCAGTAGTACCAAAGGGACTAGTACCTACGAGCAGTACTTC CASSTKGTSTYEQYF TRBV19 TRBD2 - TRBJ2-7
TGTGCCAGCAGCTTAGTTGCGACAGGGGATGGCTACACCTTC CASSLVATGDGYTF TRBV7-2 TRBD1 - TRBJ1-2
TGCGCCAGCAGCCGAAACAAAGATTCACCCCTCCACTTT CASSRNKDSPLHF TRBV4-3 - - TRBJ1-6
TGTGCCTCTTGGAGGAACACTGAAGCTTTCTTT CASWRNTEAFF TRBV30 - - TRBJ1-1
TGTGCCAGCAGTGGCGGGACTAGCGTGGAGACCCAGTACTTC CASSGGTSVETQYF TRBV2 TRBD2 - TRBJ2-5
TGTGCCAGCTCACTTCGAAAACTAACACTAATGGACAGAGGCACAGATACGCAGTATTTT CASSLRKLTLMDRGTDTQYF TRBV18 - - TRBJ2-3
TGTGCCAGCAGTTTATCCAAAGGGGGGGCCTCTGAAGCTTTCTTT CASSLSKGGASEAFF TRBV27 - once TRBJ1-1
TGTGCCAGCAGTGAGTCAGGGGATCCGAGTGAAAAACTGTTTTTT CASSESGDPSEKLFF TRBV6-1 - - TRBJ1-4
TGTGCCAGCAGCCGGGCCACCTACGAGCAGTACTTC CASSRATYEQYF TRBV14 - - TRBJ2-7
TGTGCCAGCAGACCGGACTTAAATTCACCCCTCCACTTT CASRPDLNSPLHF TRBV28 - - TRBJ1-6
TGTGCCAGCAGCTTGTTTACAGGGTCGGGTTCACCCCTCCACTTT CASSLFTGSGSPLHF TRBV5-4 - - TRBJ1-6
TGTGCCAGCAGCCTGGAGTTCCGCTCTGGGGCCAACGTCCTGACTTTC CASSLEFRSGANVLTF TRBV27 - - TRBJ2-6
TGTGCCAGCAGGGGGTCAGGGGAACCTAACTATGGCTACACCTTC CASRGSGEPNYGYTF TRBV28 - once TRBJ1-2
TGTGCCAGCAGCTTAGGTCAGGGGCATGGCTACACCTTC CASSLGQGHGYTF TRBV13 - - TRBJ1-2
TGTGCCAGCAGCGTGGGGATTCAGGGTTGGGGGGAGCTGTTTTTT CASSVGIQGWGELFF TRBV9 - - TRBJ2-2
TGTGCCAGCAGTTACGGCGGGTACTCCTACGAGCAGTACTTC CASSYGGYSYEQYF TRBV6-6 - - TRBJ2-7
TGTGCCAGCAGCTTAGTCAGGGGACTAGCGGGTCCCTACGAGCAGTACTTC CASSLVRGLAGPYEQYF TRBV11-3 TRBD2 once TRBJ2-7
TGTGCCAGCAGCTCCCCCTACCTCAATGAGCAGTTCTTC CASSSPYLNEQFF TRBV9 - - TRBJ2-1
TGTGCCAGCTCATCGGGACAGGGGGACTATGGCTACACCTTC CASSSGQGDYGYTF TRBV18 TRBD1 few TRBJ1-2
TGTGCCAGCTCTTCGGGGAACCTAGGAACCCAAGAGACCCAGTACTTC CASSSGNLGTQETQYF TRBV11-3 - - TRBJ2-5
TGTGCCAGCAGCTTGGTTCGGGGGAGTGGCGAGCAGTACTTC CASSLVRGSGEQYF TRBV5-7 - - TRBJ2-7
TGTGCCAGCAGTTCGCCACAGGGCGCGGGAAACACCATATATTTT CASSSPQGAGNTIYF TRBV28 - - TRBJ1-3
TGTGCCAGCAGCCAAGACGTCCAGGCCCACTATGGCTACACCTTC CASSQDVQAHYGYTF TRBV14 - - TRBJ1-2
TGTGCCAGCAGTGGAGTTCCAGGGGAGACCCAGTACTTC CASSGVPGETQYF TRBV2 - - TRBJ2-5
TGTGCCAGCAGCCAAGAAGGGACAGGGGATTACGAGCAGTACTTC CASSQEGTGDYEQYF TRBV14 TRBD1 - TRBJ2-7
TGTGCCAGCTCGCCCCTGGCAGGCCAATCCTACGAGCAGTACTTC CASSPLAGQSYEQYF TRBV18 - - TRBJ2-7
TGCGCCAGCAGCTTGGACGGGGGAGGGGATACGCAGTATTTT CASSLDGGGDTQYF TRBV5-1 TRBD2 - TRBJ2-3
TGTGCCAGCACCGGACAGGGGCCCTCTCACGAGCAGTACTTC CASTGQGPSHEQYF TRBV28 TRBD1 - TRBJ2-7
TGTGCCAGCAGGGAGGACAGGGATCAGCCCCAGCATTTT CASREDRDQPQHF TRBV2 TRBD1 - TRBJ1-5
TGCAGCGTTGAAATGGGAGGCTATGGCTACACCTTC CSVEMGGYGYTF TRBV29-1 - - TRBJ1-2
TGCGCCAGCAGCAGCCGGGGGGGGCCGAACACTGAAGCTTTCTTT CASSSRGGPNTEAFF TRBV5-1 - - TRBJ1-1
TGTGCCAGCAGCAGAAGGCCAGGAACCTACGAGCAGTACTTC CASSRRPGTYEQYF TRBV5-6 - - TRBJ2-7
TGTGCTAGCAGCATACGAGACTATGGCTACACCTTC CASSIRDYGYTF TRBV7-7 - - TRBJ1-2
TGTGCCAGCAGTAGCTCAGCAGGGTTGGCAGAGACCCAGTACTTC CASSSSAGLAETQYF TRBV25-1 - - TRBJ2-5
TGTGCCAGCAGCGCCCAGGGGGAGGCTAATGAAAAACTGTTTTTT CASSAQGEANEKLFF TRBV9 TRBD1 - TRBJ1-4
TGTGCCAGCAGTTACTTACAGGGGATGAACACTGAAGCTTTCTTT CASSYLQGMNTEAFF TRBV6-6 TRBD1 few TRBJ1-1
TGTGCCAGCAGCCCAAGGGATTGGGGGGAAAATTCACCCCTCCACTTT CASSPRDWGENSPLHF TRBV5-6 - - TRBJ1-6
TGTGCTGGAGGCCCGGGGGGCGGGGAGCAGTACTTC CAGGPGGGEQYF TRBV28 - - TRBJ2-7
TGCGCCAGCAGCTCCGGCCTAGCGGGACCAGAGACCCAGTACTTC CASSSGLAGPETQYF TRBV5-1 TRBD2 - TRBJ2-5
TGTGCCAGCATCGGGCGGGGGACCAGGCCCCAGCATTTT CASIGRGTRPQHF TRBV28 - - TRBJ1-5
TGCGCCAGCAGCACTCAGGGGGCGGGTGGGGGCAATGAGCAGTTCTTC CASSTQGAGGGNEQFF TRBV5-1 TRBD1 once TRBJ2-1
TGTGCCAGCAGCGTAGCTGGGGCAGGGGGCTATCAAGAGACCCAGTACTTC CASSVAGAGGYQETQYF TRBV9 TRBD1 - TRBJ2-5
TGTGCCAGCAGCGCACAGGGTCTCGACGAGCAGTACTTC CASSAQGLDEQYF TRBV9 - - TRBJ2-7
TGCAGCGCCACGGGACAGAGCTACGAGCAGTACTTC CSATGQSYEQYF TRBV29-1 TRBD1 - TRBJ2-7
TGTGCCAGCAGCTTTGGAGGGGTGGATGAAAAACTGTTTTTT CASSFGGVDEKLFF TRBV5-4 - - TRBJ1-4
TGTGCCAGTAGTGAATCGACAGGGTGGAACGCTGAAGCTTTCTTT CASSESTGWNAEAFF TRBV19 TRBD1 - TRBJ1-1
TGTGCCAGCAGTGGCAGGGGAAGCAATCAGCCCCAGCATTTT CASSGRGSNQPQHF TRBV2 - - TRBJ1-5
TGCAGCGTTGAAGATAGCGGCGGTTACGAGCAGTACTTC CSVEDSGGYEQYF TRBV29-1 - - TRBJ2-7
TGTGCCAGCAGCCAAGATCGTGGGGCTCGACGTGGCTACACCTTC CASSQDRGARRGYTF TRBV14 - - TRBJ1-2
TGTGCCAGCAGTTCCCGGACAGGGTATGGCTACACCTTC CASSSRTGYGYTF TRBV27 TRBD1 - TRBJ1-2
TGCGCCAGCAGCCCGACAGGGGGCGCGGATGAAAAACTGTTTTTT CASSPTGGADEKLFF TRBV4-1 TRBD1 - TRBJ1-4
TGCGCCAGCAGCTTCGGTACTAGCGGGGCAGCCTACGAGCAGTACTTC CASSFGTSGAAYEQYF TRBV5-1 TRBD2 - TRBJ2-7
TGTGCGAGCGGGAGGGCCCAGGGCAATGAGCAGTTCTTC CASGRAQGNEQFF TRBV6-1 TRBD2 - TRBJ2-1
TGCAGCGTGGCGGGACAGGGGATAGGAGAGACCCAGTACTTC CSVAGQGIGETQYF TRBV29-1 TRBD1 - TRBJ2-5
TGTGCCAGCAGCCAGAGGGCAGGGGCCTACAATGAGCAGTTCTTC CASSQRAGAYNEQFF TRBV14 - - TRBJ2-1
TGTGCCAGCAGTTACTCGGGGGGTTTTCAGCCCCAGCATTTT CASSYSGGFQPQHF TRBV6-5 - - TRBJ1-5
TGTGCCAGTAGTATCCGGTTTTTTGCCAGAGACTCGATAAAGAACACTGAAGCTTTCTTT CASSIRFFARDSIKNTEAFF TRBV19 - - TRBJ1-1